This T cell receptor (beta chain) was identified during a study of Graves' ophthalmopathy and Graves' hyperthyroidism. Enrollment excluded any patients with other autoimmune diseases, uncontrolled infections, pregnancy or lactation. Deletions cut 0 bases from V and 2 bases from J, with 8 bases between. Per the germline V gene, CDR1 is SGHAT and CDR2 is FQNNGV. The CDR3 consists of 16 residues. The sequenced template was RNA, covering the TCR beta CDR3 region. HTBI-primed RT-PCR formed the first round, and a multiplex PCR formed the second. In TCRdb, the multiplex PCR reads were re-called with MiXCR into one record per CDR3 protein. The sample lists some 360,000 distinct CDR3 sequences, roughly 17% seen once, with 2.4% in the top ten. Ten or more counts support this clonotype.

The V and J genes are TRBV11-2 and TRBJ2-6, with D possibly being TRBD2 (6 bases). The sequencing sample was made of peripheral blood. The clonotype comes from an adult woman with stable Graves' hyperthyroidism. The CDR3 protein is CASSLDPGAGANVLTF. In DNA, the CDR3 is TGTGCCAGCAGCTTAGACCCGGGGGCTGGGGCCAACGTCCTGACTTTC.